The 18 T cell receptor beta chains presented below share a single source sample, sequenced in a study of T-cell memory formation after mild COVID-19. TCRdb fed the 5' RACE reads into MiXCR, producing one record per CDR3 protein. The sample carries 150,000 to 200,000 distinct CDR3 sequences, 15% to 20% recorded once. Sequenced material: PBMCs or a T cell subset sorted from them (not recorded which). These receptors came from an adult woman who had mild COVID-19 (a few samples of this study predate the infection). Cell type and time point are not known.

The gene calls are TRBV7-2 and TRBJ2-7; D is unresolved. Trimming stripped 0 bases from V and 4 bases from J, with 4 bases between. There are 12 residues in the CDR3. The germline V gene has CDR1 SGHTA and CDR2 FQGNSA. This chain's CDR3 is CASSLALYEQYF. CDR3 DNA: TGTGCCAGCAGCTTAGCCTTGTACGAGCAGTACTTC. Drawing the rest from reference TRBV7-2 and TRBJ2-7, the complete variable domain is GAGVSQSPSNKVTEKGKDVELRCDPISGHTALYWYRQSLGQGLEFLIYFQGNSAPDKSGLPSDRFSAERTGGSVSTLTIQRTQQEDSAVYLCASSLALYEQYFGPGTRLTVT.

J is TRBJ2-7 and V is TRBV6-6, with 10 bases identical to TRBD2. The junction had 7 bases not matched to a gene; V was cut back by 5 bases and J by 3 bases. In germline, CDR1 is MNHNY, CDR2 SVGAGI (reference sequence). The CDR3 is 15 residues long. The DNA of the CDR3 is TGTGCCAGCAGTGGGACTAGCGCCAACAACTACGAGCAGTACTTC. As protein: CASSGTSANNYEQYF.

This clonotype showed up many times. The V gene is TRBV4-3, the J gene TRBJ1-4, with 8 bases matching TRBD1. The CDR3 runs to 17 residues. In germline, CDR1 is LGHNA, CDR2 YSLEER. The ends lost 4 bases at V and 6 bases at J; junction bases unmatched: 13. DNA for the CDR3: TGCGCCAGCAGCCGTGGACAGGGAACGAATAAGTATGAAAAACTGTTTTTT. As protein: CASSRGQGTNKYEKLFF.

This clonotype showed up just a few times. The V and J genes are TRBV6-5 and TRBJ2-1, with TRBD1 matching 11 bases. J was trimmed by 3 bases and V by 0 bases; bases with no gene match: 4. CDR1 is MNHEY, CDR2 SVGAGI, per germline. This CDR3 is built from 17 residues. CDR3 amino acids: CASSYSGTGGHYNEQFF. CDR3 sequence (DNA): TGTGCCAGCAGTTACTCCGGGACAGGGGGACACTACAATGAGCAGTTCTTC.

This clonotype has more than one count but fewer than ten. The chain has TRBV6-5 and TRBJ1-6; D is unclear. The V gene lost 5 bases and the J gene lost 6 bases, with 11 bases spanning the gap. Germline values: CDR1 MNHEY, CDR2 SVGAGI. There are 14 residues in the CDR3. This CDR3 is CASSLSGVNSPLHF. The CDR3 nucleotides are TGTGCCAGCAGTCTGAGCGGGGTTAATTCACCCCTCCACTTT.

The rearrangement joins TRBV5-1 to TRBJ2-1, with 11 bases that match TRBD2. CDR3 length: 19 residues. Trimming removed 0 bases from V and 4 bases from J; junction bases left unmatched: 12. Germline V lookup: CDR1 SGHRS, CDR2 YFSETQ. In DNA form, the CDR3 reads TGCGCCAGCAGCTTGGCCGCGGGTCTAGCGGGAGGAAAATACAATGAGCAGTTCTTC. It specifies CASSLAAGLAGGKYNEQFF.

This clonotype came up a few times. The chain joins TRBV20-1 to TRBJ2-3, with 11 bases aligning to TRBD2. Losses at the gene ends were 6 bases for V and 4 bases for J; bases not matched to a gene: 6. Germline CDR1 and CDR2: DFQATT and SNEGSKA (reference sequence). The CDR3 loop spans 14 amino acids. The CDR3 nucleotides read TGCAGTGCAAGACTAGCGGGATCCCCAGATACGCAGTATTTT. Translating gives CSARLAGSPDTQYF.

CDR3 nucleotide sequence: TGTGCCAGCGGGCCACCCCACGGCGGAAACCACAATGAGCAGTTCTTC. Its protein is CASGPPHGGNHNEQFF. This chain connects TRBV12-3 or TRBV12-4 to TRBJ2-1; D remains unclear. V lost 8 bases and J 5 bases, leaving 22 bases between the germline ends. The CDR3 has 16 residues.

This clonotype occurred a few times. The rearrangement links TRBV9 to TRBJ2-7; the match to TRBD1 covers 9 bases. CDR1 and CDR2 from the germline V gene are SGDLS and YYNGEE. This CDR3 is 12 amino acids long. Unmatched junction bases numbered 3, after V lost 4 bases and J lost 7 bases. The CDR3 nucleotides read TGTGCCAGCAGCCGGGACAGGGAAGAGCAGTACTTC. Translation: CASSRDREEQYF.

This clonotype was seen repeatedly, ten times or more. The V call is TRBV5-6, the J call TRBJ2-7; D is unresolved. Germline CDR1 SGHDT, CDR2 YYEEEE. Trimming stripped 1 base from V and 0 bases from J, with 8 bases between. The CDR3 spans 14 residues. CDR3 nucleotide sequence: TGTGCCAGCAGCTTGCGTCCATCCTCCTACGAGCAGTACTTC. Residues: CASSLRPSSYEQYF.

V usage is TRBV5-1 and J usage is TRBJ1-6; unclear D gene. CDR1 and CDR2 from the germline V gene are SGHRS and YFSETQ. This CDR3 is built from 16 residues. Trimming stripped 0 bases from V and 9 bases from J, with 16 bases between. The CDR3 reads CASSLAAGQVTSPLHF. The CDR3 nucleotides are TGCGCCAGCAGCTTGGCTGCCGGTCAGGTTACTTCACCCCTCCACTTT.

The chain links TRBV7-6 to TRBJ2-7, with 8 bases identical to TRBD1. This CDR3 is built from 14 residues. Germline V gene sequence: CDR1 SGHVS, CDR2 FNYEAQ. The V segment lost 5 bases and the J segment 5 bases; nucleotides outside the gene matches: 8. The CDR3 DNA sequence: TGTGCCAGCAGCGGGCGGACAGGGAACGACGAGCAGTACTTC. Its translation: CASSGRTGNDEQYF.

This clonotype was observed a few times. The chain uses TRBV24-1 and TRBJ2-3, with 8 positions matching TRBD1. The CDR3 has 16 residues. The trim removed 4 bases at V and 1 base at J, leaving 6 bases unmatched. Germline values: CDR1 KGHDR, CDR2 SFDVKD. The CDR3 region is CATSDRDRGGTDTQYF. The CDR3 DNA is TGTGCCACCAGTGACCGCGACAGGGGCGGCACAGATACGCAGTATTTT.

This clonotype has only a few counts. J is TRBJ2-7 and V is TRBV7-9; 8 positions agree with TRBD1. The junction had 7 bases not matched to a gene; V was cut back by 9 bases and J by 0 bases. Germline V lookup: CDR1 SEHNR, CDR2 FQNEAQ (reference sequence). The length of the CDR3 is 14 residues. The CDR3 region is CASRDRGDSYEQYF. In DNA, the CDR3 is TGTGCCAGTAGAGACAGGGGTGACTCCTACGAGCAGTACTTC.

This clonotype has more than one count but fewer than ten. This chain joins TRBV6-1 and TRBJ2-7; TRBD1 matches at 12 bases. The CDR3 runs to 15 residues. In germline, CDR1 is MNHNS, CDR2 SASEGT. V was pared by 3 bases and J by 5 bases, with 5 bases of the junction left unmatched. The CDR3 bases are TGTGCCAGCAGTGAGCCGGGACAGGGGGCCCACGAGCAGTACTTC. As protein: CASSEPGQGAHEQYF.

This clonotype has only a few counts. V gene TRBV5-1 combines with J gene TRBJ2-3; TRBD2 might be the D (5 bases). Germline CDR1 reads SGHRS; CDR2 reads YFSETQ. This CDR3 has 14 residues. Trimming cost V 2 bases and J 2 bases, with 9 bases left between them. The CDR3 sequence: CASSFIAPTDTQYF. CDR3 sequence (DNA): TGCGCCAGCAGCTTTATAGCGCCCACAGATACGCAGTATTTT.

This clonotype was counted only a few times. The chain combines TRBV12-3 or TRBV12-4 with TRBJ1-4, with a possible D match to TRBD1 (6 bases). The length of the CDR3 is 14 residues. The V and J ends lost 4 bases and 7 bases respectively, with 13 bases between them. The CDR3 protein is CASSSDRWREKLFF. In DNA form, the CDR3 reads TGTGCCAGCAGTTCCGACAGGTGGCGTGAAAAACTGTTTTTT.

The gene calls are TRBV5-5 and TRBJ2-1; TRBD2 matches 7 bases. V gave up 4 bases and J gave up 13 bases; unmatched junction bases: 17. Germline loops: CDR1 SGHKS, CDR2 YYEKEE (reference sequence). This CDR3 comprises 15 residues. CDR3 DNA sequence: TGTGCCAGCAGCCGCGGGGAAGTCAAGACTAGCATTCAGTTCTTC. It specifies CASSRGEVKTSIQFF.